The 4 T cell receptor beta chains below come from one sample, sequenced in a study of blood T cell repertoires in COVID-19. TCRdb's table, derived via immunoSEQ multiplex PCR, lists solely in-frame clones and lacks some. The table lists just under 30,000 clones, 80% to 90% of them singletons. Sequencing used peripheral blood. These receptors originate from a human donor in a cohort sampled during active COVID-19.

The chain is built from TRBV4-2 and TRBJ2-3, with 12 bases aligning to TRBD1. This CDR3 spans 15 amino acids. The junction had 7 bases not matched to a gene; V was cut back by 8 bases and J by 4 bases. Looked up from germline, CDR1 is LGHNA and CDR2 is YNFKEQ. The CDR3 reads CASRRGQGAADTQYF. As DNA, the CDR3 is TGTGCCAGCCGACGGGGACAGGGGGCAGCAGATACGCAGTATTTT.

V is TRBV5-6 and J is TRBJ1-2; TRBD1 aligns across 9 bases. Germline V CDR1 and CDR2: SGHDT, YYEEEE. This CDR3 comprises 14 residues. V shed 7 bases and J 1 base; nucleotides not matched to a gene: 5. CDR3 region: CASGGTGNNYGYTF. The CDR3 DNA sequence: TGTGCCAGCGGGGGGACAGGGAATAACTATGGCTACACCTTC.

The chain links TRBV11-1 to TRBJ1-2, with 9 nucleotides matching TRBD1. This CDR3 is built from 14 residues. The ends lost 6 bases at V and 4 bases at J; junction bases unmatched: 6. Germline V lookup: CDR1 SGHAT, CDR2 FQDESV (reference sequence). The CDR3 sequence: CASSPGQGPYGYTF. The CDR3 bases are TGTGCCAGCAGTCCGGGACAGGGCCCCTATGGCTACACCTTC. The complete variable domain, with remaining parts taken from reference TRBV11-1 and TRBJ1-2, reads EAEVAQSPRYKITEKSQAVAFWCDPISGHATLYWYRQILGQGPELLVQFQDESVVDDSQLPKDRFSAERLKGVDSTLKIQPAELGDSAMYLCASSPGQGPYGYTFGSGTRLTVV.

V usage is TRBV29-1 and J usage is TRBJ2-5, with D maybe TRBD2 (6 bases). From germline, CDR1 is SQVTM and CDR2 ANQGSEA. Trimming cost V 4 bases and J 5 bases, with 14 bases left between them. This CDR3 is 13 amino acids long. The CDR3 here is CSVGAEGRETQYF. DNA for the CDR3: TGCAGCGTTGGTGCAGAGGGGAGGGAGACCCAGTACTTC. Looking up the rest from reference TRBV29-1 and TRBJ2-5 gives the full variable domain: SAVISQKPSRDICQRGTSLTIQCQVDSQVTMMFWYRQQPGQSLTLIATANQGSEATYESGFVIDKFPISRPNLTFSTLTVSNMSPEDSSIYLCSVGAEGRETQYFGPGTRLLVL.